This paragraph reports one T cell receptor beta chain. Its antigen specificity is not known. No per-base quality is available; no much larger clone lies one base away. The record originates from a study of shared clonotypes between healthy human individuals (dated by TCRdb to about 2020). As for the study more broadly: The cohort comprised a couple of women and a few men aged 18 to 49 years. The study deeply sequenced blood TCR repertoires of several healthy adults to estimate repertoire size and the extent of clonotype sharing between individuals. To increase sequencing depth and limit assay-specific biases, different laboratories used diverse techniques to prepare libraries and sequence TCR repertoires. Each donor's leukapheresis produced roughly between roughly 0.9 and 8.9 billion PBMCs.

The study at large found these results: The genetic and exposure-history diversity represented was limited by the small number of donors. Pairwise subsampling led to the expectation that sequencing depth would affect the degree of clonotype sharing among donors. Only blood was sampled, and tissue TCR repertoires likely differ from those in blood.

The donors were healthy, HIV-negative adults with no recently reported acute infections or vaccinations. Every donor was a Caucasian adult living in Nashville, Tennessee, USA. In the unsorted samples, 90 million to 100 million PBMCs were counted, and genomic DNA was extracted using the QIAamp DNA Blood Mini kit. Blood was obtained by leukapheresis, after which PBMCs were separated by Ficoll-Histopaque density gradient centrifugation and cryopreserved in liquid nitrogen vapor phase. Using the deep immunoSEQ assay, TCR CDR3 regions were amplified from genomic DNA by multiplex PCR. Extracted genomic DNA from each cell subset was distributed evenly across all wells of several immunoSEQ 96-well plates, and each plate was treated as a replicate. Each replicate PCR for unsorted PBMC received about 300 ng genomic DNA, equal to 30,000 to 35,000 T cell genomes. Ten immunoSEQ deep assay plates were used to sequence the unsorted PBMC genomic DNA. Purified libraries were measured with a Qubit 3.0 fluorometer, size-checked on a Bioanalyzer 2100, and measured again with the KAPA Library Quantification kit. A separate single-read 150-cycle Illumina NextSeq 550 flow cell was used to sequence each immunoSEQ 96-well plate. Regarding the original processing steps: Because only junctional sequences without quality scores were contained in the immunoSEQ output, filtering matching that applied to full-length reads could not be performed. Sequences were annotated with PyIR, a Python wrapper for IgBLAST v1.9, and V/J genes and CDR3 were assigned using IMGT germline references. Reads were filtered out if the reads had weak V/J assignments (E-value above 1e-6), no CDR3, stop codons, out-of-frame junctions, or ambiguous translated residues. A V3J clonotype was defined by an identical inferred V gene, J gene, and CDR3 amino acid sequence. Percentage overlap between repertoires was calculated by dividing the number of shared unique clonotypes by the size of the smaller repertoire. Three approaches were used to assess repertoire richness: RTK rarefaction, the Chao1 estimator, and Recon v2.1 estimates of unobserved clonotypes. Drawn from immuneACCESS, this table holds only the in-frame rearrangements with V and J called that TCRdb kept. Clones are partly lost; checked studies trace under half to an unresolved V gene and leave the rest unexplained. Clone size and the V and J calls come from that table; the DNA yielded D and trimming. The sample table contains about 600,000 clones; only one count was recorded for around 81% of them. The ten largest clones represent about 12% of the sample.

The source material was PBMCs. This sequence originates from a woman in her 40s in good health. Some clones in this sample may be carry-over from other donors' samples.

In nucleotide form, the sequence is TGTGCCAGCAGTGATTTTAGGGGCGGGACCCAGTACTTC. This is translated as CASSDFRGGTQYF. In this chain, TRBV6-1 is recombined with TRBJ2-5, and perhaps TRBD1 as D gene, on 5 matching bases. Inclusive of the bounding cysteine and phenylalanine, the CDR3 is 13 residues long. Only the CDR3 portion is preserved as DNA: 39 bases, with reading frame beginning at the first base. The germline V gene provides CDR1 MNHNS and CDR2 SASEGT. The trim is 3 bases for V and 7 bases for J, with a gap of 12 bases between the germline ends.